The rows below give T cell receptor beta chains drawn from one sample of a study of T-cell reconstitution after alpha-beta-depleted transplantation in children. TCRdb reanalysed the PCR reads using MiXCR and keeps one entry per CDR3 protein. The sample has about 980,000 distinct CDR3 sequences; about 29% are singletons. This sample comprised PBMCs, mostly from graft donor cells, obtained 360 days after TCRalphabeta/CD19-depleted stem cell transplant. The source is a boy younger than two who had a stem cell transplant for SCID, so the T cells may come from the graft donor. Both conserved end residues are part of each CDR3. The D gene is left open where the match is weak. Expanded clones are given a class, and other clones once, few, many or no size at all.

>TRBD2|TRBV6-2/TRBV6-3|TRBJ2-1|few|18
CASSSLSSGPGIYNEQFF
TGTGCCAGCAGTTCTTTATCTAGCGGGCCCGGAATCTACAATGAGCAGTTCTTC
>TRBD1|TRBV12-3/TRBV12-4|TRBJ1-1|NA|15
CASSFRTGRNTEAFF
TGTGCCAGCAGTTTTCGGACAGGGCGTAACACTGAAGCTTTCTTT
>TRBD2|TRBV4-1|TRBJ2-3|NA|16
CASSQDWRGRSDTQYF
TGCGCCAGCAGCCAAGATTGGCGGGGGAGGTCAGATACGCAGTATTTT
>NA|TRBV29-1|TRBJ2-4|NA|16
CSVLAASTLAKNIQYF
TGCAGCGTCCTCGCGGCCTCAACCCTAGCCAAAAACATTCAGTACTTC
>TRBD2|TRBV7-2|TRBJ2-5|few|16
CASSLRSLAGAKTQYF
TGTGCCAGCAGCTTAAGGTCGCTAGCGGGGGCCAAGACCCAGTACTTC
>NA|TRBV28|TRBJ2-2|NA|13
CASSLSRSGELFF
TGTGCCAGCAGTTTAAGCAGGTCCGGGGAGCTGTTTTTT
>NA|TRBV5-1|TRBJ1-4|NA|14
CASSATGRGEKLFF
TGCGCCAGCAGCGCCACAGGGCGTGGTGAAAAACTGTTTTTT
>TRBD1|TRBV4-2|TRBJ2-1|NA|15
CASSVPGTAYNEQFF
TGTGCCAGCAGCGTTCCCGGGACAGCCTACAATGAGCAGTTCTTC
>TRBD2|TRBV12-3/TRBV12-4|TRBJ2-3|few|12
CASSPTSAAQYF
TGTGCCAGCAGTCCTACTAGCGCGGCGCAGTATTTT
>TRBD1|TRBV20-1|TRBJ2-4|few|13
CSAGQGAGNIQYF
TGCAGTGCTGGACAGGGGGCAGGGAACATTCAGTACTTC
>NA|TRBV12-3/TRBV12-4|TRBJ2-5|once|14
CASSYEHSRETQYF
TGTGCCAGCAGTTACGAGCACAGTCGGGAGACCCAGTACTTC
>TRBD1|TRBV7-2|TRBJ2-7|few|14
CASSYGQALARQYF
TGTGCCAGCAGCTATGGACAGGCGCTGGCTAGGCAGTACTTC
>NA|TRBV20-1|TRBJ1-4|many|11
CSARLREKLFF
TGCAGTGCTAGATTACGCGAAAAACTGTTTTTT
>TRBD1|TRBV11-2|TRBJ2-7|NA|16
CASSSPTGDMSYEQYF
TGTGCCAGCAGCTCCCCGACAGGGGACATGTCCTACGAGCAGTACTTC